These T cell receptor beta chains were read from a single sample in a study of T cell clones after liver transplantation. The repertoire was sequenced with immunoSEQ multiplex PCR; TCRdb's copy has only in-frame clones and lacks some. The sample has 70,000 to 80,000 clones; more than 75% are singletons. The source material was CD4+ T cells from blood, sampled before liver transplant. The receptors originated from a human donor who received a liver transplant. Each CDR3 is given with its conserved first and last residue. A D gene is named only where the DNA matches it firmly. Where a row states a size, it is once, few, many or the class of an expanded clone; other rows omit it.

CDR3 DNA: TGCGCCAGCAGCCAGGACAGGGGGCGGACGGAGACCCAGTACTTC; CDR3 protein: CASSQDRGRTETQYF; J gene: TRBJ2-5; V gene: TRBV4-3; D gene: TRBD1; clone size: NA
CDR3 DNA: TGTGCCAGTAGTACCGGACTAGAGACCCAGTACTTC; CDR3 protein: CASSTGLETQYF; J gene: TRBJ2-5; V gene: TRBV19; D gene: NA; clone size: NA
CDR3 DNA: TGTGCCAGCTCACCAACGCCGGGAATTTCTAAGGGGGAGCTGTTTTTT; CDR3 protein: CASSPTPGISKGELFF; J gene: TRBJ2-2; V gene: TRBV18; D gene: NA; clone size: NA
CDR3 DNA: TGTGCCAGCAGCTCCACAGGGTTTGGCTACACCTTC; CDR3 protein: CASSSTGFGYTF; J gene: TRBJ1-2; V gene: TRBV5-4; D gene: NA; clone size: NA
CDR3 DNA: TGCGCCAGCACCCTGGGGCGCGGGAGGACCGGGGAGCTGTTTTTT; CDR3 protein: CASTLGRGRTGELFF; J gene: TRBJ2-2; V gene: TRBV5-1; D gene: TRBD2; clone size: NA
CDR3 DNA: TGTGCCAGCAGCCCTGCCGGGGCAGGGGGGGAGACCCAGTACTTC; CDR3 protein: CASSPAGAGGETQYF; J gene: TRBJ2-5; V gene: TRBV5-4; D gene: NA; clone size: NA
CDR3 DNA: TGTGCCAGCAGCTTGGTTCGACTTAGCACAGATACGCAGTATTTT; CDR3 protein: CASSLVRLSTDTQYF; J gene: TRBJ2-3; V gene: TRBV5-6; D gene: NA; clone size: NA
CDR3 DNA: TGCGCCAGCAGCTTGGCCGTAGGGGGTGGCGAAAAACTGTTTTTT; CDR3 protein: CASSLAVGGGEKLFF; J gene: TRBJ1-4; V gene: TRBV5-1; D gene: NA; clone size: NA
CDR3 DNA: TGTGCCAGCAGCGTAGAGACGGGCACTGAAGCTTTCTTT; CDR3 protein: CASSVETGTEAFF; J gene: TRBJ1-1; V gene: TRBV9; D gene: NA; clone size: NA
CDR3 DNA: TGTGCCAGCTCACCACGGACAGACAACTATGGCTACACCTTC; CDR3 protein: CASSPRTDNYGYTF; J gene: TRBJ1-2; V gene: TRBV18; D gene: NA; clone size: NA
CDR3 DNA: TGTGCCAGCAGCCAGGGCGGATCCAACGCTGAAGCTTTCTTT; CDR3 protein: CASSQGGSNAEAFF; J gene: TRBJ1-1; V gene: TRBV14; D gene: NA; clone size: NA
CDR3 DNA: TGTGCCAGCAGCTTATCACTGGGGGAGACCCAGTACTTC; CDR3 protein: CASSLSLGETQYF; J gene: TRBJ2-5; V gene: TRBV7-3; D gene: NA; clone size: NA
CDR3 DNA: TGTGCCAGCAGCCCCCCGTCGGGGGACTACGAGCAGTACTTC; CDR3 protein: CASSPPSGDYEQYF; J gene: TRBJ2-7; V gene: TRBV7-9; D gene: NA; clone size: NA
CDR3 DNA: TGTGCCAGCAGCTCAACCCAGGGAGACACTGAAGCTTTCTTT; CDR3 protein: CASSSTQGDTEAFF; J gene: TRBJ1-1; V gene: TRBV7-9; D gene: NA; clone size: NA
CDR3 DNA: TGCGCCAGCAGCTTTGGGACTAATGAAAAACTGTTTTTT; CDR3 protein: CASSFGTNEKLFF; J gene: TRBJ1-4; V gene: TRBV5-1; D gene: NA; clone size: NA
CDR3 DNA: TGTGCCAGCAGCAAAAGCCCTGGGGGCCTCTACGAGCAGTACTTC; CDR3 protein: CASSKSPGGLYEQYF; J gene: TRBJ2-7; V gene: TRBV21-1; D gene: NA; clone size: NA
CDR3 DNA: TGTGCCAGCAGCCCGTTCGGGGGGGCCTACAATGAGCAGTTCTTC; CDR3 protein: CASSPFGGAYNEQFF; J gene: TRBJ2-1; V gene: TRBV4-2; D gene: TRBD2; clone size: NA
CDR3 DNA: TGTGCCAGTAGCCCTGGACAGGGGGGCTATGGCTACACCTTC; CDR3 protein: CASSPGQGGYGYTF; J gene: TRBJ1-2; V gene: TRBV19; D gene: TRBD1; clone size: once
CDR3 DNA: TGCGCCAGCAGCCCTCGAGGCGGGGTTACTAATGAAAAACTGTTTTTT; CDR3 protein: CASSPRGGVTNEKLFF; J gene: TRBJ1-4; V gene: TRBV4-1; D gene: NA; clone size: NA
CDR3 DNA: TGTGCTAGTGGTTTGGGGAGCGGGACCGTCACCACCCAGTACTTC; CDR3 protein: CASGLGSGTVTTQYF; J gene: TRBJ2-5; V gene: TRBV12-5; D gene: TRBD2; clone size: NA
CDR3 DNA: TGCGCCAGCAGCCAACCCCCGGGAGCGGTTAGCTCCTACAATGAGCAGTTCTTC; CDR3 protein: CASSQPPGAVSSYNEQFF; J gene: TRBJ2-1; V gene: TRBV4-1; D gene: NA; clone size: NA
CDR3 DNA: TGTGCCAGTAGGGATCAGGGTAGCACTGAAGCTTTCTTT; CDR3 protein: CASRDQGSTEAFF; J gene: TRBJ1-1; V gene: TRBV19; D gene: NA; clone size: NA
CDR3 DNA: TGCAGCGTGGCACTTGGGGCGCGTCCCGGGGAGCTGTTTTTT; CDR3 protein: CSVALGARPGELFF; J gene: TRBJ2-2; V gene: TRBV29-1; D gene: NA; clone size: NA
CDR3 DNA: TGTGCCAGCAGTCTTCGGGTTGGTACAGGAAACATTCAGTACTTC; CDR3 protein: CASSLRVGTGNIQYF; J gene: TRBJ2-4; V gene: TRBV27; D gene: NA; clone size: NA
CDR3 DNA: TGTGCCAGCAGCGTAGAACAGGGTAGGGCCTATGGCTACACCTTC; CDR3 protein: CASSVEQGRAYGYTF; J gene: TRBJ1-2; V gene: TRBV9; D gene: NA; clone size: NA
CDR3 DNA: TGTGCCAGCAGCTTAGAATCCCGGGCGAGTAATACAGATACGCAGTATTTT; CDR3 protein: CASSLESRASNTDTQYF; J gene: TRBJ2-3; V gene: TRBV7-2; D gene: NA; clone size: NA
CDR3 DNA: TGTGCCATCAGTGAGCCAGAACCTAGCTACGAGCAGTACTTC; CDR3 protein: CAISEPEPSYEQYF; J gene: TRBJ2-7; V gene: TRBV10-3; D gene: NA; clone size: NA
CDR3 DNA: TGTGCCAGCAGCTCGCCGGGACTAGCGGGAGGGTATGAGCAGTTCTTC; CDR3 protein: CASSSPGLAGGYEQFF; J gene: TRBJ2-1; V gene: TRBV13; D gene: TRBD2; clone size: NA
CDR3 DNA: TGTGCCAGCAGCAGGCGACTAGCGGGCATTAGTAGTCGCTCCTACAATGAGCAGTTCTTC; CDR3 protein: CASSRRLAGISSRSYNEQFF; J gene: TRBJ2-1; V gene: TRBV13; D gene: TRBD2; clone size: NA
CDR3 DNA: TGTGCCAGCAGTGAAGGGATGGGTTCTTACGAGCAGTACTTC; CDR3 protein: CASSEGMGSYEQYF; J gene: TRBJ2-7; V gene: TRBV6-1; D gene: NA; clone size: NA
CDR3 DNA: TGTGCCAGCTCCGGGACGGCGAACTATGGCTACACCTTC; CDR3 protein: CASSGTANYGYTF; J gene: TRBJ1-2; V gene: TRBV7-9; D gene: NA; clone size: NA
CDR3 DNA: TGTGCCAGCAGCGTAAGTGGGAGTATCTCCTACGAGCAGTACTTC; CDR3 protein: CASSVSGSISYEQYF; J gene: TRBJ2-7; V gene: TRBV9; D gene: NA; clone size: NA
CDR3 DNA: TGTGCCAGCAGCCAGGAACCCCAAGAGACCGGGGAGCTGTTTTTT; CDR3 protein: CASSQEPQETGELFF; J gene: TRBJ2-2; V gene: TRBV9; D gene: NA; clone size: once
CDR3 DNA: TGTGCCAGCTTTACGTGGGCCCGGCGCACTGGAAACACCATATATTTT; CDR3 protein: CASFTWARRTGNTIYF; J gene: TRBJ1-3; V gene: TRBV28; D gene: NA; clone size: NA
CDR3 DNA: TGTGCCAGCAGCGTGATAGCGGGAATAACAGATACGCAGTATTTT; CDR3 protein: CASSVIAGITDTQYF; J gene: TRBJ2-3; V gene: TRBV9; D gene: TRBD2; clone size: NA
CDR3 DNA: TGTGCCAGTAGTATAGCTCATCAGCCCCAGCATTTT; CDR3 protein: CASSIAHQPQHF; J gene: TRBJ1-5; V gene: TRBV19; D gene: NA; clone size: NA
CDR3 DNA: TGTGCCAGCGGTAAGGATTCCGGCGATCAGCCCCAGCATTTT; CDR3 protein: CASGKDSGDQPQHF; J gene: TRBJ1-5; V gene: TRBV7-6; D gene: NA; clone size: NA
CDR3 DNA: TGTGCCAGCAGCCAAGGCAGGTGGAGGACTGAAGCTTTCTTT; CDR3 protein: CASSQGRWRTEAFF; J gene: TRBJ1-1; V gene: TRBV14; D gene: NA; clone size: NA
CDR3 DNA: TGCGCCAGCAGCTTAGGGACTAGCGGGAGGGATACGCAGTATTTT; CDR3 protein: CASSLGTSGRDTQYF; J gene: TRBJ2-3; V gene: TRBV5-1; D gene: TRBD2; clone size: NA
CDR3 DNA: TGTGCCAGCAGCCTAGGTGCGGGACAGGGGGCACGGGAGCAGTACTTC; CDR3 protein: CASSLGAGQGAREQYF; J gene: TRBJ2-7; V gene: TRBV11-3; D gene: TRBD1; clone size: few
CDR3 DNA: TGTGCCAGCAGCTTGGGGCGGGGTTACACCGGGGAGCTGTTTTTT; CDR3 protein: CASSLGRGYTGELFF; J gene: TRBJ2-2; V gene: TRBV11-2; D gene: NA; clone size: NA
CDR3 DNA: TGCAGCGTTTTAAGGGACAGGACCTCAGGGACCCAGTACTTC; CDR3 protein: CSVLRDRTSGTQYF; J gene: TRBJ2-5; V gene: TRBV29-1; D gene: TRBD1; clone size: NA
CDR3 DNA: TGTGCCAGCAGCCCCGGGAGTTTCGGGGAGCTGTTTTTT; CDR3 protein: CASSPGSFGELFF; J gene: TRBJ2-2; V gene: TRBV7-9; D gene: NA; clone size: few
CDR3 DNA: TGTGCCAGCAGACAGGGTTTTGCGAACAATGAGCAGTTCTTC; CDR3 protein: CASRQGFANNEQFF; J gene: TRBJ2-1; V gene: TRBV5-8; D gene: NA; clone size: NA
CDR3 DNA: TGTGCCAGCAGTGTGGGCCCCCGATTGGGTTATGGCTACACCTTC; CDR3 protein: CASSVGPRLGYGYTF; J gene: TRBJ1-2; V gene: TRBV25-1; D gene: NA; clone size: NA
CDR3 DNA: TGTGCCAGCAGCGGACAGGAGCCTAACACTGAAGCTTTCTTT; CDR3 protein: CASSGQEPNTEAFF; J gene: TRBJ1-1; V gene: TRBV5-4; D gene: TRBD1; clone size: NA
CDR3 DNA: TGTGCCAGTAGTATATTGATGAACACTGAAGCTTTCTTT; CDR3 protein: CASSILMNTEAFF; J gene: TRBJ1-1; V gene: TRBV19; D gene: NA; clone size: NA
CDR3 DNA: TGCGCCAGCAGCGACTGGACAGGGAACAATGAGCAGTTCTTC; CDR3 protein: CASSDWTGNNEQFF; J gene: TRBJ2-1; V gene: TRBV4-3; D gene: TRBD1; clone size: once
CDR3 DNA: TGCAGTGCAAAGACAGGAAACACCATATATTTT; CDR3 protein: CSAKTGNTIYF; J gene: TRBJ1-3; V gene: TRBV20-1; D gene: NA; clone size: NA
CDR3 DNA: TGTGCCAGCACCTCTAGCGGGGGTACCTACGAGCAGTACTTC; CDR3 protein: CASTSSGGTYEQYF; J gene: TRBJ2-7; V gene: TRBV5-4; D gene: TRBD2; clone size: NA
CDR3 DNA: TGTGCCAGCAGCTTAGGTCGAAACAATGAGCAGTTCTTC; CDR3 protein: CASSLGRNNEQFF; J gene: TRBJ2-1; V gene: TRBV11-3; D gene: NA; clone size: NA
CDR3 DNA: TGTGCCAGCAGTTCCTCGGGGGCAGACTATGGCTACACCTTC; CDR3 protein: CASSSSGADYGYTF; J gene: TRBJ1-2; V gene: TRBV7-9; D gene: NA; clone size: NA
CDR3 DNA: TGTGCCAGCTCACCTCCTAGCGGGAGGTCAGAGACCCAGTACTTC; CDR3 protein: CASSPPSGRSETQYF; J gene: TRBJ2-5; V gene: TRBV18; D gene: TRBD2; clone size: NA
CDR3 DNA: TGTGCCAGCCGGCCGGACAGGGCTTCCTACGAGCAGTACTTC; CDR3 protein: CASRPDRASYEQYF; J gene: TRBJ2-7; V gene: TRBV6-4; D gene: TRBD1; clone size: NA